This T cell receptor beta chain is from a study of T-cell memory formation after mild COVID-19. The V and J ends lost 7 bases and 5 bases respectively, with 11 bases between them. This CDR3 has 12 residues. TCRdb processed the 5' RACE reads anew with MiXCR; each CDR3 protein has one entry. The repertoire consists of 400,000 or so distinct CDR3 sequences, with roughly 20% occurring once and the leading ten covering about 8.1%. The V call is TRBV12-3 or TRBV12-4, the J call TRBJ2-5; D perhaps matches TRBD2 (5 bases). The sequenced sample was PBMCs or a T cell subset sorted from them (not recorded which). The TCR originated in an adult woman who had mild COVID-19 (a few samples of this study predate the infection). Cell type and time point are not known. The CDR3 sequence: CASTTRRETQYF. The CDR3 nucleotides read TGTGCCAGCACAACGAGGAGGGAGACCCAGTACTTC.